This TCR beta chain was captured by sequencing in a study of cytomegalovirus exposure and HLA in healthy donors. Primers included in the PCR were 60 Vbeta and 13 Jbeta primers. The protocol was immunoSEQ multiplex PCR, while the TCRdb copy is restricted to in-frame clones and leaves out a portion. The sample yields about 92,000 clones, about four fifths seen once. Study results and limitations: Indistinguishable V segments such as TRBV6-2 and TRBV6-3 were excluded. A later analysis linked a missense variant in DCLRE1C to the trimming of TCR beta V and J genes. Reported findings show TCR beta sequences accurately forecast HLA-A and HLA-B alleles in most subjects. Common viral pathogens seemed to be connected with several of the most significant clusters, according to a later analysis.

Germline CDR1 reads MDHEN; CDR2 reads SYDVKM. CDR3 length: 18 amino acids. The ends were cut back, 5 bases at V and 4 bases at J, with 23 bases in the middle. A remark on this clone: Its matching antigen is unknown.

The J gene is TRBJ2-2, the V gene TRBV28; D may be TRBD1 (6 bases). Sequenced material: PBMCs. The receptor's source is a woman under 30 in good health and CMV-seropositive. The CDR3 coding sequence is TGTGCCAGCAGTCATTACCCCCTGGACAGATTGTTCACCGGGGAGCTGTTTTTT. Protein product: CASSHYPLDRLFTGELFF.